Shown below are 15 T cell receptor beta chains from a single sample sequenced in a study of immune evolution from preneoplasia to lung adenocarcinoma. Libraries were prepared by immunoSEQ multiplex PCR; TCRdb keeps only in-frame clonotypes and omits some of them. The repertoire consists of 14,000 or so clones, with 65% to 90% occurring once and the leading ten covering around 2.9%. Sequencing input: FFPE lung adenocarcinoma in situ tissue. The receptors originated from a donor of 70 years or more with lung adenocarcinoma.

The chain combines TRBV19 with TRBJ2-7; D may correspond to TRBD1 or TRBD2 (5 bases each). CDR3 size: 13 residues. Germline V CDR1 and CDR2: LNHDA, SQIVND (reference sequence). Trimming cost V 5 bases and J 4 bases, with 12 bases left between them. The CDR3 reads CASSPGGGYEQYF. The CDR3 DNA is TGTGCCAGTAGTCCAGGTGGGGGTTACGAGCAGTACTTC.

The table lists this clone with a count of one. The V call is TRBV30, the J call TRBJ1-1; 9 positions agree with TRBD1. The CDR3 has 13 residues. Per the germline V gene, CDR1 is GTSNPN and CDR2 is SVGIG (reference sequence). Trimming removed 2 bases from V and 11 bases from J; junction bases left unmatched: 9. In DNA, the CDR3 is TGTGCCTGGAGTAAAACAGGGGGCGTAGGGGCTTTCTTT. Translated, it gives CAWSKTGGVGAFF.

This clone was seen a handful of times. V gene TRBV20-1 combines with J gene TRBJ2-7; 9 positions agree with TRBD1. V shed 6 bases and J 6 bases; nucleotides not matched to a gene: 3. Germline lookup yields CDR1 DFQATT and CDR2 SNEGSKA (reference sequence). The CDR3 length is 11 residues. In DNA, the CDR3 is TGCAGTGCCACAGGGGGCGGCGAGCAGTACTTC. Translated: CSATGGGEQYF.

As DNA, the CDR3 is TGTGCCAGCAGCTTAGATCGGACAGACTATGGCTACACCTTC. Protein sequence: CASSLDRTDYGYTF. The V call is TRBV11-2, the J call TRBJ1-2, with D maybe TRBD1 (6 bases). Per germline, CDR1 SGHAT and CDR2 FQNNGV. With 0 bases removed from V and 3 bases from J, the gap between germline ends came to 8 bases. The CDR3 runs 14 residues. Drawing the rest from reference TRBV11-2 and TRBJ1-2, the complete variable domain is EAGVAQSPRYKIIEKRQSVAFWCNPISGHATLYWYQQILGQGPKLLIQFQNNGVVDDSQLPKDRFSAERLKGVDSTLKIQPAKLEDSAVYLCASSLDRTDYGYTFGSGTRLTVV.

The chain joins TRBV6-1 to TRBJ2-7; D perhaps matches TRBD1 (6 bases). The germline gives CDR1 MNHNS, CDR2 SASEGT. Trimming stripped 3 bases from V and 2 bases from J, with 11 bases between. This CDR3 contains 14 residues. The CDR3 bases are TGTGCCAGCAGTGATAGTCAGGGGCCCTACGAGCAGTACTTC. It translates to CASSDSQGPYEQYF.

This clone was seen only a few times. The J gene is TRBJ2-4, the V gene TRBV19; 12 nucleotides agree with TRBD1. With 6 bases clipped from V and 9 bases from J, the junction kept 6 bases outside the gene matches. This CDR3 has 14 residues. Germline CDR1 reads LNHDA; CDR2 reads SQIVND (reference sequence). CDR3 amino acids: CASSPSGQGAIQYF. CDR3 in DNA: TGTGCCAGTAGCCCCTCGGGACAGGGGGCCATTCAGTACTTC.

The chain uses TRBV15 and TRBJ2-1; 8 bases align to TRBD1. The CDR3 is 14 amino acids. V shed 5 bases and J 8 bases; nucleotides not matched to a gene: 8. Per the germline V gene, CDR1 is LNHNV and CDR2 is YYDKDF (reference sequence). This CDR3 is CATSGPGQVDEQFF. The CDR3 region has the DNA TGTGCCACCAGCGGCCCGGGACAGGTCGATGAGCAGTTCTTC.

A remark on this clone: One end of the junction fails to match germline, which may point to a read error. The genes are TRBV15 and TRBJ2-2; tentative D call: TRBD2 (7 bases). The germline V gene has CDR1 LNHNV and CDR2 YYDKDF (reference sequence). The CDR3 spans 14 residues. The CDR3 bases are TGTGTCACCCGGGGAGGGGGAGGCACCGGGGAGCTGTTTTTT. Amino acid sequence: CVTRGGGGTGELFF.

J is TRBJ1-5 and V is TRBV15; D remains unclear. Germline V gene data show CDR1 as LNHNV and CDR2 as YYDKDF (reference sequence). V was pared by 0 bases and J by 2 bases, with 14 bases between. The CDR3 loop spans 17 amino acids. The CDR3 nucleotides are TGTGCCACCAGCAGAGATACGTGGCTGGAGGGCAATCAGCCCCAGCATTTT. It specifies CATSRDTWLEGNQPQHF.

The chain uses TRBV7-2 and TRBJ1-3, with D unclear. The CDR3 spans 15 residues. Germline CDR1 and CDR2: SGHTA and FQGNSA. V lost 2 bases and J lost 1, with 9 bases in between. CDR3 in amino acids: CASSLMSGSGNTIYF. The CDR3 nucleotides are TGTGCCAGCAGCTTAATGTCAGGTTCTGGAAACACCATATATTTT.

V and J are TRBV5-1 and TRBJ2-2; D might be TRBD1 (5 bases). The CDR3 has 16 amino acids. Germline loops: CDR1 SGHRS, CDR2 YFSETQ. V lost 3 bases to trimming and J lost 0 bases, with 12 bases between them. CDR3 sequence (DNA): TGCGCCAGCAGCTCGGGCAGGGTCCCGAACACCGGGGAGCTGTTTTTT. Its translation is CASSSGRVPNTGELFF.

The rearrangement links TRBV28 to TRBJ2-2, with a weak D call TRBD2 (5 bases). The germline CDR1 and CDR2 sequences are MDHEN and SYDVKM. Deletions cut 6 bases from V and 0 bases from J, with 14 bases between. The CDR3 length is 16 residues. The CDR3 coding sequence is TGTGCCAGCAGACCCGAGCGGAACGCGAACACCGGGGAGCTGTTTTTT. This sequence encodes CASRPERNANTGELFF.

The CDR3 region is CASSLLGGATQETQYF. The CDR3 bases are TGTGCCAGCAGCTTATTAGGGGGGGCAACTCAAGAGACCCAGTACTTC. V and J are TRBV7-6 and TRBJ2-5; perhaps TRBD2 as D (7 bases). V was pared by 2 bases and J by 2 bases, with 15 bases between. In germline, CDR1 is SGHVS, CDR2 FNYEAQ. The CDR3 contains 16 residues.

The rearrangement links TRBV19 to TRBJ2-1; possibly TRBD2 for D (6 bases). This CDR3 contains 14 residues. Germline loops: CDR1 LNHDA, CDR2 SQIVND (reference sequence). Trimming took off 7 bases at V and 8 bases at J, with 18 bases between the two ends. CDR3 residues: CASTTGLFGHEQFF. CDR3 sequence (DNA): TGTGCCAGTACCACGGGACTTTTTGGCCATGAGCAGTTCTTC. The full variable domain, its missing parts supplied by reference TRBV19 and TRBJ2-1, is DGGITQSPKYLFRKEGQNVTLSCEQNLNHDAMYWYRQDPGQGLRLIYYSQIVNDFQKGDIAEGYSVSREKKESFPLTVTSAQKNPTAFYLCASTTGLFGHEQFFGPGTRLTVL.

CDR3: CASSFGVNTGELFF. In DNA form, the CDR3 reads TGTGCCAGCAGCTTCGGTGTTAACACCGGGGAGCTGTTTTTT. The chain recombines TRBV7-6 with TRBJ2-2, with unresolved D. CDR1 is SGHVS and CDR2 is FNYEAQ in the germline V gene. With 3 bases removed from V and 2 bases from J, the gap between germline ends came to 7 bases. The CDR3 has 14 residues.